Sequencing of this T cell receptor (beta chain) was carried out in a study of CD8+ T cells in alopecia areata. In this sample, this clone turned up a few times. RNA was isolated and reverse transcribed to cDNA, the sequencing template. Assay: immunoSEQ multiplex PCR; the TCRdb copy retains only in-frame clones and omits some. The sample includes about 200,000 clones, about three fifths of them seen just once. Looked up from germline, CDR1 is SGDLS and CDR2 is YYNGEE. The CDR3 length is 13 residues. J was trimmed by 5 bases and V by 7 bases; bases with no gene match: 3. The sample's treatment: oral pan-JAK inhibitor, 5-10 mg twice daily.

The source material was CD4+ T cells sorted from blood, sampled at week 24, from a patient treated with tofacitinib. The chain has TRBV9 and TRBJ1-4, with TRBD1 matching 9 bases. The sequence came from a human donor with alopecia areata. DNA for the CDR3: TGTGCCAGCGGGGACAGGGTAAATGAAAAACTGTTTTTT. Its translation is CASGDRVNEKLFF.